One sample yielded the 5 T cell receptor beta chains listed below, sequenced in a study of siplizumab effects on memory and regulatory T cells. The assay was immunoSEQ multiplex PCR, and TCRdb's table has in-frame clones only and misses some. The sample lists 85,000 to 130,000 clones, 80% to 95% occurring once. Material: CD4+ T cells sorted from blood. The receptors shown here come from a human donor in good health. Some clones in this sample may be carry-over from other donors' samples.

The rearrangement joins TRBV5-1 to TRBJ2-1; maybe TRBD2 (5 bases). CDR1 is SGHRS, CDR2 YFSETQ, per germline. The CDR3 consists of 16 residues. The V gene lost 4 bases and the J gene lost 1 base, with 15 bases spanning the gap. The CDR3 DNA is TGCGCCAGCAGCCCTGAAGCGGCAAGTTCCTACAATGAGCAGTTCTTC. Translation: CASSPEAASSYNEQFF.

This chain joins TRBV19 and TRBJ1-6, with 8 bases lining up with TRBD1. V trimming: 3 bases; J trimming: 10 bases; junction bases outside the gene matches: 14. CDR3 length: 17 residues. The germline CDR1 and CDR2 sequences are LNHDA and SQIVND (reference sequence). CDR3 amino acids: CASSIEPPGTGRSPLHF. The CDR3 DNA reads as TGTGCCAGTAGTATCGAACCCCCCGGGACAGGAAGATCACCCCTCCACTTT.

CDR3 loop: CASRDRDFYGYTF. CDR3 DNA sequence: TGTGCCAGCAGGGACAGGGATTTCTATGGCTACACCTTC. This chain links TRBV6-6 with TRBJ1-2, with TRBD1 identical over 8 bases. The germline V gene has CDR1 MNHNY and CDR2 SVGAGI (reference sequence). J lost 4 bases, V lost 6 bases, and 4 bases had no gene match. CDR3 length: 13 residues.

This sequence joins TRBV2 and TRBJ1-4, with a weak D call TRBD1 (6 bases). Trimming stripped 2 bases from V and 8 bases from J, with 15 bases between. The CDR3 sequence is 15 residues long. The V gene's germline CDR1 is SNHLY and CDR2 FYNNEI. CDR3 loop: CASSELYRDLEKLFF. In nucleotides, the CDR3 is TGTGCCAGCAGTGAACTATACAGGGACCTAGAAAAACTGTTTTTT.

The V and J genes are TRBV2 and TRBJ1-2; D gene unclear. From germline, CDR1 is SNHLY and CDR2 FYNNEI. The V and J ends lost 0 bases and 11 bases respectively, with 13 bases between them. This CDR3 spans 13 amino acids. This CDR3 is CASSEALQGGYTF. Written as DNA, the CDR3 is TGTGCCAGCAGTGAAGCGCTTCAAGGCGGGTACACCTTC.